What follows are 12 T cell receptor beta chains derived from one specimen sequenced in a study of a mutant IDH1 vaccine in newly diagnosed glioma. The time point was: baseline, week 1 (first vaccination visit). As for treatment: pre-vaccination baseline after standard-of-care therapy. Sequencing was performed with immunoSEQ multiplex PCR; in TCRdb, only in-frame clones are kept and a portion is missing. This sample has 15,000 or so clones, with more than 65% found just once. Source: PBMCs, taken from a glioma patient treated with radiotherapy, temozolomide or both. Source of these receptors: a man in his forties with glioma.

The CDR3 loop reads CATFSDISNEKLFF. For the CDR3, the DNA is TGTGCCACCTTCTCGGACATATCGAATGAAAAACTGTTTTTT. This chain joins TRBV19 and TRBJ1-4, with D maybe TRBD1 (5 bases). Trimming removed 10 bases from V and 5 bases from J, with 17 bases in between. The length of the CDR3 is 14 residues. Germline V gene sequence: CDR1 LNHDA, CDR2 SQIVND (reference sequence).

The chain is built from TRBV6-1 and TRBJ2-7, with 9 bases matching TRBD1. The CDR3 loop spans 15 amino acids. Per germline, CDR1 MNHNS and CDR2 SASEGT. With 6 bases clipped from V and 3 bases from J, the junction kept 9 bases outside the gene matches. This CDR3 reads CASRGTLGQGYEQYF. CDR3 in DNA: TGTGCCAGCAGGGGCACTTTGGGACAGGGCTACGAGCAGTACTTC.

This clone was observed once. The rearrangement joins TRBV6-1 to TRBJ2-5, with 8 bases aligning to TRBD1. Germline V CDR1 and CDR2: MNHNS, SASEGT. This CDR3 has 15 residues. With 6 bases clipped from V and 5 bases from J, the junction kept 11 bases outside the gene matches. The chain's CDR3 is CASSQNRGYGETQYF. CDR3 sequence (DNA): TGTGCCAGCAGCCAAAACAGGGGGTACGGGGAGACCCAGTACTTC.

This chain joins TRBV18 and TRBJ1-3, with D hard to call. Germline values: CDR1 KGHSH, CDR2 LQKENI. V lost 0 bases, J lost 2 bases, and 11 bases lay in between. This CDR3 is 16 amino acids long. CDR3 bases: TGTGCCAGCTCACCACCTGGGCTGGTTGCTGGAAACACCATATATTTT. Translating gives CASSPPGLVAGNTIYF.

CDR3 bases: TGTGCCAGTAGTCCTTCGGGCCCTCCTGGGACAGATACGCAGTATTTT. The encoded protein is CASSPSGPPGTDTQYF. V and J are TRBV19 and TRBJ2-3; D is ambiguous. Trimming took off 5 bases at V and 3 bases at J, with 18 bases between the two ends. Per germline, CDR1 LNHDA and CDR2 SQIVND (reference sequence). The CDR3 loop spans 16 amino acids.

This chain uses TRBV6-5 with TRBJ2-1; D tentatively fits TRBD1 or TRBD2 (5 bases each). The CDR3 spans 15 residues. Germline-derived CDR1 and CDR2 are MNHEY and SVGAGI. V was shortened by 4 bases and J by 10 bases, with 20 bases between the two germline ends. In nucleotides, the CDR3 is TGTGCCAGCAGTTCTACCGGGCCTTCGAGGGACGAGCAGTTCTTC. Translated: CASSSTGPSRDEQFF.

V usage is TRBV9 and J usage is TRBJ1-2; D is possibly TRBD1 (5 bases). This CDR3 spans 13 amino acids. Germline V gene sequence: CDR1 SGDLS, CDR2 YYNGEE. Trimming took 3 bases from V and 7 from J, leaving 13 bases between them. The CDR3 sequence is CASSGQGFGGYTF. In DNA, the CDR3 is TGTGCCAGCAGCGGGCAGGGATTCGGTGGCTACACCTTC. The whole variable domain, filled in from reference TRBV9 and TRBJ1-2, reads DSGVTQTPKHLITATGQRVTLRCSPRSGDLSVYWYQQSLDQGLQFLIQYYNGEERAKGNILERFSAQQFPDLHSELNLSSLELGDSALYFCASSGQGFGGYTFGSGTRLTVV.

V gene TRBV6-1 combines with J gene TRBJ2-3; D is tentatively TRBD1 or TRBD2 (6 bases each). Germline CDR1 MNHNS, CDR2 SASEGT. The V end was cut by 3 bases, the J end by 5 bases, with 9 bases between. The CDR3 loop spans 13 amino acids. CDR3 amino acids: CASSEGGEDTQYF. For the CDR3, the DNA is TGTGCCAGCAGTGAGGGGGGCGAAGATACGCAGTATTTT.

J is TRBJ2-2 and V is TRBV29-1; D is unresolved. V lost 4 bases and J 5 bases, leaving 14 bases between the germline ends. CDR1 SQVTM and CDR2 ANQGSEA come from the germline V gene. This CDR3 spans 14 amino acids. This CDR3 reads CSVGKVGETGELFF. Written as DNA, the CDR3 is TGCAGCGTTGGGAAGGTTGGGGAAACCGGGGAGCTGTTTTTT.

Worth noting for this clone: Other nucleotide sequences in the sample specify the same CDR3. The J gene is TRBJ2-1, the V gene TRBV13; TRBD2 matches at 8 bases. With V trimmed by 3 bases and J by 0 bases, 4 bases remained unmatched. Germline CDR1 and CDR2: PRHDT and FYEKMQ (reference sequence). The CDR3 length is 16 residues. The CDR3 reads CASSFGGRSSYNEQFF. The CDR3 DNA sequence: TGTGCCAGCAGCTTCGGCGGGAGGAGCTCCTACAATGAGCAGTTCTTC.

This sequence joins TRBV6-5 and TRBJ2-2; 8 bases match TRBD1. Looked up from germline, CDR1 is MNHEY and CDR2 is SVGAGI. The CDR3 loop spans 15 amino acids. V was pared by 6 bases and J by 4 bases, with 7 bases of the junction left unmatched. The CDR3 coding sequence is TGTGCCAGCAGATACGACAGGGGTCGCACCGGGGAGCTGTTTTTT. Translation gives CASRYDRGRTGELFF.

This clone was counted a single time. This sequence joins TRBV14 and TRBJ2-2, with D unresolved. The CDR3 has 15 amino acids. V lost 1 base and J lost 3, with 9 bases in between. The germline V gene encodes CDR1 SGHDN and CDR2 FVKESK. The CDR3 spells CASSQGISYTGELFF. The CDR3 nucleotides read TGTGCCAGCAGCCAAGGAATTAGCTACACCGGGGAGCTGTTTTTT. Supplemented by reference TRBV14 and TRBJ2-2, the full variable domain reads EAGVTQFPSHSVIEKGQTVTLRCDPISGHDNLYWYRRVMGKEIKFLLHFVKESKQDESGMPNNRFLAERTGGTYSTLKVQPAELEDSGVYFCASSQGISYTGELFFGEGSRLTVL.